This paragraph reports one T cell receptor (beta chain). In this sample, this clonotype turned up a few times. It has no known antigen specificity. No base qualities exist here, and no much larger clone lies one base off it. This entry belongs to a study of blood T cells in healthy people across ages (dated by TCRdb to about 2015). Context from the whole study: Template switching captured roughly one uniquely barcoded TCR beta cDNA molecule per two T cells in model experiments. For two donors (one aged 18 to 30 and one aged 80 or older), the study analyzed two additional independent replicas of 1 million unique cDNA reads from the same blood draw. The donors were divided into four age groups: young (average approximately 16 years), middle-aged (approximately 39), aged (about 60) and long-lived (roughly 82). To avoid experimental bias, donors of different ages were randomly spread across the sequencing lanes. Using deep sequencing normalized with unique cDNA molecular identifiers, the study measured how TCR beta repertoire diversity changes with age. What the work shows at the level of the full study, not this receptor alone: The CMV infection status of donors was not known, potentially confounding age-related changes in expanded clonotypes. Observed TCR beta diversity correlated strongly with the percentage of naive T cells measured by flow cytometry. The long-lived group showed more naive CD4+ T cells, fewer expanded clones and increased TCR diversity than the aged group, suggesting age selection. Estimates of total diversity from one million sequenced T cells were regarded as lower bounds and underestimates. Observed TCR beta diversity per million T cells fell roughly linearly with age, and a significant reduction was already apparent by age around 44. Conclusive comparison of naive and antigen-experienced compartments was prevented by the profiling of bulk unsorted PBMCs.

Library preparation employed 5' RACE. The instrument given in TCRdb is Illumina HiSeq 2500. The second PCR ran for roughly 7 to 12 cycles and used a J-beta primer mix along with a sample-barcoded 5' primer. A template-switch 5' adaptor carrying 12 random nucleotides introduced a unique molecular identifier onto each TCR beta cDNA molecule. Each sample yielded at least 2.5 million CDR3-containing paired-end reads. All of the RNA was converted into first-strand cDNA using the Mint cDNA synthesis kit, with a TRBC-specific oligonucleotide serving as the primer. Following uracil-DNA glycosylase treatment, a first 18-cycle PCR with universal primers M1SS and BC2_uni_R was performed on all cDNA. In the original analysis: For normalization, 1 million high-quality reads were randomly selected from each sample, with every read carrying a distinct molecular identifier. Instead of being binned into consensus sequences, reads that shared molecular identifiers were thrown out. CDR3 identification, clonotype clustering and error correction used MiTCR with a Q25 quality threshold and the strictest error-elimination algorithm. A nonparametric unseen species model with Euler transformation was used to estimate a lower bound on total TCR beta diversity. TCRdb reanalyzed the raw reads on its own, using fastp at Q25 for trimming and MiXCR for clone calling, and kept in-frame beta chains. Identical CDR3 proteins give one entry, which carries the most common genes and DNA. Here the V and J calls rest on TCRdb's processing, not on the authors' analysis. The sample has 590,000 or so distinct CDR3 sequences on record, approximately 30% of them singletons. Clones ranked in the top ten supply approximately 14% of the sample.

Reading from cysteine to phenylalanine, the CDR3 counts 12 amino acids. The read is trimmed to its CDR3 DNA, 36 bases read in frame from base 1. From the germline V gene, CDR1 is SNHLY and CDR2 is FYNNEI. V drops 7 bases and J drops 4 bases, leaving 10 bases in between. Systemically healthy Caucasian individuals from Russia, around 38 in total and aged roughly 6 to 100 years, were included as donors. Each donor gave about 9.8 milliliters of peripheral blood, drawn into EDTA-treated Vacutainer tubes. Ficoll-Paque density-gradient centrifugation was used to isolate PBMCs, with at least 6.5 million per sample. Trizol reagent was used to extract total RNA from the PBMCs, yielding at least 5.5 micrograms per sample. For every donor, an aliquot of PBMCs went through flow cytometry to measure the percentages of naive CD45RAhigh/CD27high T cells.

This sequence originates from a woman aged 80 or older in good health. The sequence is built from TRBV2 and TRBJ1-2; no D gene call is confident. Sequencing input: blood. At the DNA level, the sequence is TGTGCCAGCATGGACGACGCCTATGGCTACACCTTC. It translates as CASMDDAYGYTF.